This TCR beta chain was recorded in a study of OX40 agonist ivuxolimab in advanced cancers. CDR1 and CDR2 (germline): WNHNN, SYGVQD (reference sequence). Germline trimming cut 2 bases from V and 7 bases from J; bases unmatched to any gene: 4. This CDR3 comprises 16 residues. Generated by immunoSEQ multiplex PCR, the TCRdb table keeps only in-frame clones and is missing some. Of about 42,000 clones detected, over 75% appear once; the ten largest clones hold 4% to 5%. The clonotype comes from an adult with an advanced solid tumor such as melanoma, head and neck, liver or kidney cancer. The sample consisted of CD4+ or CD8+ T cells sorted from blood, taken in a trial of the OX40 agonist ivuxolimab. V is TRBV10-1 and J is TRBJ2-2, with 13 bases that match TRBD2. The CDR3 DNA follows: TGCGCCAGCAGTGAGGCGACTAGCGGGGGGAACGGGGAGCTGTTTTTT. The encoded protein is CASSEATSGGNGELFF.